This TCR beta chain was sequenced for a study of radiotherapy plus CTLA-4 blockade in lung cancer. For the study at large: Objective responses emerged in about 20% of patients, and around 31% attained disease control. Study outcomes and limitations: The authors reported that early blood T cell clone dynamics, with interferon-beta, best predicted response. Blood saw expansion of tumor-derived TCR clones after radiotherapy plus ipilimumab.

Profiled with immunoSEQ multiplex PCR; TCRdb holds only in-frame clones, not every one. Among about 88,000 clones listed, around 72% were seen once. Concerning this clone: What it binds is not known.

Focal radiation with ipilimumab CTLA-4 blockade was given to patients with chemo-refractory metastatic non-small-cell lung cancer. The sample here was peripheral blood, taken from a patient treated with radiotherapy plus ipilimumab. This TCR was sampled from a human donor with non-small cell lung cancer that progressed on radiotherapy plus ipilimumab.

The CDR3 here is CASSSRDSYNEQFF. Written as DNA, the CDR3 is TGTGCCAGCAGCTCACGGGACTCCTACAATGAGCAGTTCTTC. The chain carries TRBV11-1 and TRBJ2-1; D may be TRBD2 (5 bases). The CDR3 spans 14 residues. The germline V and J ends were trimmed by 4 bases and 0 bases, with 7 bases remaining between them. Germline values: CDR1 SGHAT, CDR2 FQDESV (reference sequence). Full variable domain (missing parts from reference TRBV11-1 and TRBJ2-1): EAEVAQSPRYKITEKSQAVAFWCDPISGHATLYWYRQILGQGPELLVQFQDESVVDDSQLPKDRFSAERLKGVDSTLKIQPAELGDSAMYLCASSSRDSYNEQFFGPGTRLTVL.